The 25 T cell receptor beta chains below all came from one sample that was sequenced in a study of blood T cell repertoires in COVID-19. Method: immunoSEQ multiplex PCR; TCRdb's copy keeps in-frame clones and lacks some. The sample contains 200,000 to 300,000 clones, about nine tenths of which appear only once. Sequencing input: peripheral blood. Every receptor here comes from a man between 40 and 49 years old who had recovered from COVID-19.

V and J are TRBV5-1 and TRBJ2-3; 7 nucleotides align to TRBD2. The CDR3 is made up of 16 amino acids. Germline trimming cut 0 bases from V and 2 bases from J; bases unmatched to any gene: 6. The germline V gene encodes CDR1 SGHRS and CDR2 YFSETQ. The CDR3 loop reads CASSLARDYLTDTQYF. CDR3 DNA: TGCGCCAGCAGCTTGGCCCGGGACTACCTCACAGATACGCAGTATTTT.

J is TRBJ2-3 and V is TRBV7-2, with TRBD2 identical over 10 bases. CDR3 length equals 17 residues. V lost 4 bases and J lost 1; bases outside the gene matches: 8. The V gene's germline CDR1 is SGHTA and CDR2 FQGNSA. The CDR3 DNA sequence: TGTGCCAGCAGCTCTCGAGCGGGGGGGCCGGGCACAGATACGCAGTATTTT. Translated, it gives CASSSRAGGPGTDTQYF.

The V and J genes are TRBV4-3 and TRBJ1-2; no clear D. Trimming took off 1 base at V and 4 bases at J, with 7 bases between the two ends. In germline, CDR1 is LGHNA, CDR2 YSLEER. This CDR3 has 13 residues. In DNA form, the CDR3 reads TGCGCCAGCAGCCAAGTAAATAGCTATGGCTACACCTTC. Protein: CASSQVNSYGYTF.

This clone was recorded once. V usage is TRBV7-2 and J usage is TRBJ1-4; 10 nucleotides line up with TRBD1. Trimming at V came to 3 bases and at J to 7 bases, leaving 8 bases not matched to a gene. CDR3 length: 16 amino acids. Germline CDR1 is SGHTA and CDR2 is FQGNSA. The CDR3 nucleotides read TGTGCCAGCAGCTTCCTCCCGGGACAGGGGCGTGAAAAACTGTTTTTT. Translation: CASSFLPGQGREKLFF.

The chain has TRBV6-5 and TRBJ2-7; 7 bases map to TRBD1. Per germline, CDR1 MNHEY and CDR2 SVGAGI. Trimming at V came to 8 bases and at J to 4 bases, leaving 8 bases not matched to a gene. The CDR3 sequence is 13 residues long. In nucleotides, the CDR3 is TGTGCCAGCGCCGGGACAGAGATTTACGAGCAGTACTTC. Its translation: CASAGTEIYEQYF.

This chain connects TRBV11-2 to TRBJ2-1; TRBD2 agrees at 9 bases. V lost 5 bases and J lost 4; bases outside the gene matches: 9. Germline V gives CDR1 SGHAT, CDR2 FQNNGV. The CDR3 totals 16 residues. CDR3 nucleotide sequence: TGTGCCAGCAGCCTAACCCTGGGACTAGCTTACAATGAGCAGTTCTTC. This gives the protein CASSLTLGLAYNEQFF.

This clone was seen a few times. This rearrangement joins TRBV4-3 to TRBJ2-7, with 7 nucleotides matching TRBD1. Germline V gene lookup returns CDR1 LGHNA and CDR2 YSLEER. The CDR3 loop spans 14 amino acids. The trim removed 0 bases at V and 2 bases at J, leaving 1 base unmatched. The CDR3 protein is CASSQETGAYEQYF. The CDR3 bases are TGCGCCAGCAGCCAAGAAACAGGGGCCTACGAGCAGTACTTC.

This clone occurred once. This chain connects TRBV6-2 or TRBV6-3 to TRBJ2-3, with TRBD2 matching over 7 bases. Germline loops: CDR1 MNHEY, CDR2 SVGEGT. Germline trimming cut 4 bases from V and 3 bases from J; bases unmatched to any gene: 10. CDR3 length equals 16 residues. The chain's CDR3 is CASSFAGVGLTDTQYF. CDR3 DNA sequence: TGTGCCAGCAGTTTTGCGGGAGTAGGTTTGACAGATACGCAGTATTTT.

This chain uses TRBV7-2 with TRBJ2-5, with TRBD1 matching over 8 bases. Germline CDR1 and CDR2: SGHTA and FQGNSA. The CDR3 contains 16 residues. V was clipped by 5 bases and J by 7 bases; unmatched bases: 15. CDR3 nucleotide sequence: TGTGCCAGCAGCAGAGGACCGGGACAGGAAACCGGGACCCAGTACTTC. Its translation is CASSRGPGQETGTQYF. Variable domain in full (rest from reference TRBV7-2 and TRBJ2-5): GAGVSQSPSNKVTEKGKDVELRCDPISGHTALYWYRQSLGQGLEFLIYFQGNSAPDKSGLPSDRFSAERTGGSVSTLTIQRTQQEDSAVYLCASSRGPGQETGTQYFGPGTRLLVL.

The CDR3 region is CASSLAPLGDGNTIYF. The CDR3 coding sequence is TGCGCCAGCAGCTTGGCCCCGTTAGGGGATGGAAACACCATATATTTT. V gene TRBV5-1 combines with J gene TRBJ1-3, with TRBD1 as a possible D gene (5 bases). V was shortened by 0 bases and J by 3 bases, with 13 bases between the two germline ends. The germline V gene has CDR1 SGHRS and CDR2 YFSETQ. This CDR3 has 16 amino acids. The variable domain in full, completed from reference TRBV5-1 and TRBJ1-3, reads KAGVTQTPRYLIKTRGQQVTLSCSPISGHRSVSWYQQTPGQGLQFLFEYFSETQRNKGNFPGRFSGRQFSNSRSEMNVSTLELGDSALYLCASSLAPLGDGNTIYFGEGSWLTVV.

The rearrangement links TRBV5-1 to TRBJ2-7; possibly TRBD1 for D (6 bases). V shed 0 bases and J shed 5 bases, with 9 bases lying between them. This CDR3 spans 13 amino acids. Per germline, CDR1 SGHRS and CDR2 YFSETQ. DNA of the CDR3: TGCGCCAGCAGCTTGGACGAGGGGGACGAGCAGTACTTC. It yields the protein CASSLDEGDEQYF.

V gene TRBV10-1 combines with J gene TRBJ2-7, with a weak D call TRBD2 (6 bases). CDR1 is WNHNN, CDR2 SYGVQD, per germline (reference sequence). The CDR3 has 14 residues. The V end was cut by 0 bases, the J end by 7 bases, with 13 bases between. The CDR3 loop reads CASSESTPRGEQYF. CDR3 nucleotides: TGCGCCAGCAGTGAGTCGACACCCCGGGGGGAGCAGTACTTC.

The genes are TRBV7-2 and TRBJ1-2, with TRBD1 identical over 8 bases. V lost 5 bases to trimming and J lost 8 bases; unmatched junction nucleotides: 10. The germline CDR1 and CDR2 sequences are SGHTA and FQGNSA. The CDR3 totals 14 residues. The CDR3, as DNA: TGTGCCAGCAGCCCCGATCAGGGGGCCGGGGGCTACACCTTC. Translation gives CASSPDQGAGGYTF.

J is TRBJ2-7 and V is TRBV5-1; TRBD2 agrees at 8 bases. V was pared by 5 bases and J by 2 bases, with 6 bases of the junction left unmatched. Germline V lookup: CDR1 SGHRS, CDR2 YFSETQ. This CDR3 contains 14 residues. The CDR3 spells CASRELAVPYEQYF. For the CDR3, the DNA is TGCGCCAGCAGAGAACTAGCGGTACCCTACGAGCAGTACTTC.

The chain combines TRBV19 with TRBJ1-3; D possibly corresponds to TRBD1 (5 bases). From germline, CDR1 is LNHDA and CDR2 SQIVND (reference sequence). This CDR3 is 16 amino acids long. V lost 5 bases and J 2 bases, leaving 16 bases between the germline ends. The CDR3 nucleotides are TGTGCCAGTAGTCTTGGCCAGGGTTTTGCTGGAAACACCATATATTTT. Its protein is CASSLGQGFAGNTIYF. The variable domain in full, completed from reference TRBV19 and TRBJ1-3, reads DGGITQSPKYLFRKEGQNVTLSCEQNLNHDAMYWYRQDPGQGLRLIYYSQIVNDFQKGDIAEGYSVSREKKESFPLTVTSAQKNPTAFYLCASSLGQGFAGNTIYFGEGSWLTVV.

This chain links TRBV11-3 with TRBJ2-7; D gene ambiguous. This CDR3 comprises 15 residues. CDR1 is SGHNT and CDR2 is YENEEA in the germline V gene. Trimming left V 0 bases short and J 2 bases short, with 11 bases between. The CDR3 DNA follows: TGTGCCAGCAGCTTAGATCCTCGGTCGACCTACGAGCAGTACTTC. Translating gives CASSLDPRSTYEQYF.

CDR3 nucleotides: TGTGCCAGCAGTGAACGGGGAGGCGAGCAGTACTTC. The encoded protein is CASSERGGEQYF. This chain links TRBV2 with TRBJ2-7, with D possibly TRBD2 on 6 matching bases. The CDR3 length is 12 residues. V was pared by 2 bases and J by 6 bases, with 8 bases between. Germline V lookup: CDR1 SNHLY, CDR2 FYNNEI.

The gene calls are TRBV6-6 and TRBJ1-1; the D is unclear. Germline V lookup: CDR1 MNHNY, CDR2 SVGAGI (reference sequence). Trimming cost V 7 bases and J 1 base, with 16 bases left between them. This CDR3 spans 15 amino acids. The CDR3 reads CASTDPPGGNTEAFF. The CDR3 region has the DNA TGTGCCAGCACCGACCCGCCAGGTGGGAACACTGAAGCTTTCTTT.

The chain combines TRBV7-9 with TRBJ1-1; TRBD1 might be the D (5 bases). This CDR3 spans 16 amino acids. V was cut by 5 bases and J by 1 base, with 17 bases left in between. CDR1 and CDR2 from the germline V gene are SEHNR and FQNEAQ (reference sequence). CDR3 coding DNA: TGTGCCAGCAGCAGACCTGCGGGGGGGAGGAACACTGAAGCTTTCTTT. Protein: CASSRPAGGRNTEAFF.

The chain joins TRBV3-1 (or the pseudogene TRBV3-2) to TRBJ2-6; possible D gene TRBD1, 5 bases. V was trimmed by 4 bases and J by 0 bases, leaving 10 bases between them. This CDR3 region has 16 residues. In germline, CDR1 is LGHDT, CDR2 YNNKEL (reference sequence). The CDR3 sequence is CASSLTGSSGANVLTF. In DNA form, the CDR3 reads TGTGCCAGCAGCCTTACAGGATCCTCTGGGGCCAACGTCCTGACTTTC.

This clone was observed once. The rearrangement links TRBV7-2 to TRBJ2-3; possible D gene TRBD2, 6 bases. This CDR3 region has 15 residues. V was trimmed by 2 bases and J by 2 bases, leaving 11 bases between them. Germline loops: CDR1 SGHTA, CDR2 FQGNSA. In DNA form, the CDR3 reads TGTGCCAGCAGCTTATTAACTAGCCACACAGATACGCAGTATTTT. Its translation: CASSLLTSHTDTQYF.

The rearrangement uses TRBV29-1 and TRBJ2-7; 7 bases agree with TRBD1. This CDR3 spans 16 amino acids. Trimming cost V 0 bases and J 2 bases; bases outside gene matches: 10. Germline CDR1 is SQVTM and CDR2 is ANQGSEA. The CDR3 protein is CSVEDPPGQLTYEQYF. CDR3 bases: TGCAGCGTTGAAGATCCTCCGGGACAGCTGACCTACGAGCAGTACTTC.

The chain uses TRBV14 and TRBJ1-1; 9 bases map to TRBD1. V lost 4 bases, J lost 4 bases, and 10 bases stayed unmatched. CDR1 is SGHDN, CDR2 FVKESK, per germline. This CDR3 is 16 amino acids long. The CDR3 coding sequence is TGTGCCAGCAGCCGATGGACAGGGGTAGGGGGCACTGAAGCTTTCTTT. Translation gives CASSRWTGVGGTEAFF.

The chain links TRBV12-5 to TRBJ2-7; D ambiguous. The CDR3 covers 12 residues. Germline CDR1 reads LGHNT; CDR2 reads FRNRAP. The germline V and J ends were trimmed by 5 bases and 1 base, with 6 bases remaining between them. CDR3 region: CASGPSSYEQYF. CDR3 nucleotides: TGTGCTAGTGGTCCCTCTTCCTACGAGCAGTACTTC.

This clone was picked up one time. The chain recombines TRBV18 with TRBJ1-2; 8 nucleotides agree with TRBD1. CDR3 length: 14 amino acids. The germline CDR1 and CDR2 sequences are KGHSH and LQKENI. Losses at the gene ends were 6 bases for V and 6 bases for J; bases not matched to a gene: 9. CDR3 protein: CASSPGQGGDGYTF. The CDR3 nucleotides are TGTGCCAGCTCGCCTGGACAGGGAGGGGATGGCTACACCTTC.